This T cell receptor (beta chain) was documented in a study of Graves' ophthalmopathy and Graves' hyperthyroidism. Transcripts of RNA were the source for amplifying TCR beta CDR3 regions. In the first round, RT-PCR was carried out with HTBI primers, and a multiplex PCR formed the second round. TCRdb re-called the multiplex PCR reads through MiXCR, storing one row per CDR3 protein. This table holds about 400,000 distinct CDR3 sequences, around 20% found once. This clonotype was recorded many times. Each diagnosis was determined on the basis of clinical symptoms, serum thyroxine, TRAb, thyroid ultrasound and orbital computed tomography. Someone took the PBMCs out of more than 9 ml of fresh peripheral blood. The CDR3 extends over 15 amino acids. Germline values: CDR1 SGHTS, CDR2 YDEGEE. J gave up 1 base and V 4 bases, and 6 bases lay outside the gene matches.

The chain employs TRBV5-8 and TRBJ2-5, with 8 bases fitting TRBD1. The receptor was derived from a woman between 18 and 30 years old with stable Graves' hyperthyroidism. Sequencing was performed on peripheral blood. This CDR3 reads CASSPGTGLQETQYF. The CDR3 bases are TGTGCCAGCAGCCCAGGGACAGGCCTCCAAGAGACCCAGTACTTC.